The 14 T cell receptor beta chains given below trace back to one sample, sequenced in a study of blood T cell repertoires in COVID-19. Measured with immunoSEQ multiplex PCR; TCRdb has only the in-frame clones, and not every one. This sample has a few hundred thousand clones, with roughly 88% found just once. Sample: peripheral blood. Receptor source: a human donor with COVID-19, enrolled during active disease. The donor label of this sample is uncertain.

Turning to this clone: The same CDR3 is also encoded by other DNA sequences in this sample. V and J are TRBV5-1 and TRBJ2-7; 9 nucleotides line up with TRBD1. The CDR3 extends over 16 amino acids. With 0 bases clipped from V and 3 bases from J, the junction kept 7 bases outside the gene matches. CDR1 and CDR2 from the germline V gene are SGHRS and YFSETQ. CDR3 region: CASSLEPGQGLYEQYF. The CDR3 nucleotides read TGCGCCAGCAGCTTGGAACCGGGACAGGGCCTCTACGAGCAGTACTTC.

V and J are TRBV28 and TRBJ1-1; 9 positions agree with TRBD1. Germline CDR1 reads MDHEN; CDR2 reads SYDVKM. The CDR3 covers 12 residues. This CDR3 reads CVSGQGNTEAFF. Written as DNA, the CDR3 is TGTGTCTCGGGACAGGGGAACACTGAAGCTTTCTTT.

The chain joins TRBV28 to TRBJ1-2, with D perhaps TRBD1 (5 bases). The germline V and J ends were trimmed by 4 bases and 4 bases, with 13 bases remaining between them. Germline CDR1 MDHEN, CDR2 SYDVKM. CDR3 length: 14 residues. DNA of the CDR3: TGTGCCAGCAGTTCAGGTACAGGCCCCTATGGCTACACCTTC. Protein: CASSSGTGPYGYTF.

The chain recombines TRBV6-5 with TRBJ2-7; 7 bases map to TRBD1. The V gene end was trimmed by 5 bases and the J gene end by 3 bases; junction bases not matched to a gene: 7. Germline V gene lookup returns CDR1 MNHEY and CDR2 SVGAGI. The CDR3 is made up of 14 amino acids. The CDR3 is CASSPATGVYEQYF. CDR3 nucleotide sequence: TGTGCCAGCAGTCCAGCAACAGGGGTCTACGAGCAGTACTTC.

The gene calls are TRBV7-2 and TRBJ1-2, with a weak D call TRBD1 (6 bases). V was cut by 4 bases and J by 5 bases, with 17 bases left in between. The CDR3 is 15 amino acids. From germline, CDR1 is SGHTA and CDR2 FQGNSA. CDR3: CASSSSPGTIYGYTF. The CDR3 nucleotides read TGTGCCAGCAGCTCTTCTCCCGGGACAATTTATGGCTACACCTTC.

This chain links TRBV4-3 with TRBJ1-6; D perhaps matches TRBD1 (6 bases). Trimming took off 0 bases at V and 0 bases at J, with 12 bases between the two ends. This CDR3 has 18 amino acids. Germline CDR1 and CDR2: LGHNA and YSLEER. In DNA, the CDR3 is TGCGCCAGCAGCCAAGATTTAAACAGGGCCTCCTATAATTCACCCCTCCACTTT. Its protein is CASSQDLNRASYNSPLHF.

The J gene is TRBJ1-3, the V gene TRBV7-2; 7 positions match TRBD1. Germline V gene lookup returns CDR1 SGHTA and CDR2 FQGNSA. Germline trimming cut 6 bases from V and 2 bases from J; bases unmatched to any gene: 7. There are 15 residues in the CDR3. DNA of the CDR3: TGTGCCAGCAGTCCCGACAGGGTCGCTGGAAACACCATATATTTT. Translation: CASSPDRVAGNTIYF.

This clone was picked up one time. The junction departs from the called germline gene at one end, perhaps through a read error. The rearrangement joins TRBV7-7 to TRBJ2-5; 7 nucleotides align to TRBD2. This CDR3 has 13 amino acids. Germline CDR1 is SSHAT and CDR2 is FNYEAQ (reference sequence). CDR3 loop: CASSFAGVETQYF. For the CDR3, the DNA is TGTGCTAGCAGCTTTGCGGGAGTGGAGACCCAGTACTTC.

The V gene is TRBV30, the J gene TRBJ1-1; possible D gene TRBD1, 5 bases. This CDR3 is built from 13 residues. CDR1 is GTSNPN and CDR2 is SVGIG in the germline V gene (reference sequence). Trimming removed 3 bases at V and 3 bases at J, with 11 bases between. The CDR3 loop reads CAWSRGGDTEAFF. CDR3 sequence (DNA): TGTGCCTGGAGCCGGGGGGGGGACACTGAAGCTTTCTTT.

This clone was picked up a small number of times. CDR3 protein: CASSLAPGRSSGNTIYF. The CDR3 DNA reads as TGTGCCAGCAGCTTAGCGCCTGGCCGAAGCTCTGGAAACACCATATATTTT. The V gene is TRBV7-9, the J gene TRBJ1-3, with unresolved D. Germline V CDR1 and CDR2: SEHNR, FQNEAQ (reference sequence). The CDR3 runs 17 residues. The V and J ends lost 0 bases and 0 bases respectively, with 12 bases between them. Drawing the rest from reference TRBV7-9 and TRBJ1-3, the complete variable domain is DTGVSQNPRHKITKRGQNVTFRCDPISEHNRLYWYRQTLGQGPEFLTYFQNEAQLEKSRLLSDRFSAERPKGSFSTLEIQRTEQGDSAMYLCASSLAPGRSSGNTIYFGEGSWLTVV.

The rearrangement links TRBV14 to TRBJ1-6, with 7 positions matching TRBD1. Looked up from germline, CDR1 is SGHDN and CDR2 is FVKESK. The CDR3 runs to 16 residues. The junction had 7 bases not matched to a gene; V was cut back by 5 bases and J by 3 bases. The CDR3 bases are TGTGCCAGCAGCTTCGACAGGGCCCACTATAATTCACCCCTCCACTTT. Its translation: CASSFDRAHYNSPLHF.

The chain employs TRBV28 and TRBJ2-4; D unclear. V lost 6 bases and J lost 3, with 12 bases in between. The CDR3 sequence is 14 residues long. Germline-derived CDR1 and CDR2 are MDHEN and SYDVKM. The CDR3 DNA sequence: TGTGCCAGCAGCATGCTAGGCAACAAAAACATTCAGTACTTC. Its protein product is CASSMLGNKNIQYF.

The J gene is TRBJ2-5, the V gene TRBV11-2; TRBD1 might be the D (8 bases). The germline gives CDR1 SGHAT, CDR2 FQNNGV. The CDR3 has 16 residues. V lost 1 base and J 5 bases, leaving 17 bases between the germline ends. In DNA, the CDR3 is TGTGCCAGCAGCTTAGGCAGGGGGCGGGGGTATGAGACCCAGTACTTC. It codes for CASSLGRGRGYETQYF.

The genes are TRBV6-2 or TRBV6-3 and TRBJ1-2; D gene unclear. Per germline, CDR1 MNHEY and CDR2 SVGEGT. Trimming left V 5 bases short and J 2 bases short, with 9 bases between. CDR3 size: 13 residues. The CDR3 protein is CASSPSGNYGYTF. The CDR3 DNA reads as TGTGCCAGCAGTCCCTCGGGAAACTATGGCTACACCTTC.